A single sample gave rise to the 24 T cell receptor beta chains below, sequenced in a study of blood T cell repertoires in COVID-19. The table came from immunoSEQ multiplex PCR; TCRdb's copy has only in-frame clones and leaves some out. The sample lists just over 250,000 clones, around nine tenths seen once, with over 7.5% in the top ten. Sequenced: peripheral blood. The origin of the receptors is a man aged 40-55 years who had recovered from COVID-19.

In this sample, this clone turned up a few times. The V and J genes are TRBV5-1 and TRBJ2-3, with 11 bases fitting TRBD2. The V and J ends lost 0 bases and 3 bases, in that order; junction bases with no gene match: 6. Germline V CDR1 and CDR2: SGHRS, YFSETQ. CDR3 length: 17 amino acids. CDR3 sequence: CASSLAGTSGSTDTQYF. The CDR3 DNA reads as TGCGCCAGCAGCTTGGCCGGTACTAGCGGGAGTACAGATACGCAGTATTTT. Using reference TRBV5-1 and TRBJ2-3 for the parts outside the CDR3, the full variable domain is KAGVTQTPRYLIKTRGQQVTLSCSPISGHRSVSWYQQTPGQGLQFLFEYFSETQRNKGNFPGRFSGRQFSNSRSEMNVSTLELGDSALYLCASSLAGTSGSTDTQYFGPGTRLTVL.

The CDR3 DNA is TGTGCCAGCAGCCCGACGGGGGGGGCCGCTTACAATGAGCAGTTCTTC. Translating it yields CASSPTGGAAYNEQFF. The rearrangement links TRBV5-4 to TRBJ2-1; 8 nucleotides agree with TRBD2. Trimming removed 4 bases from V and 4 bases from J; junction bases left unmatched: 10. The length of the CDR3 is 16 residues. Germline assignment: CDR1 SGHNT and CDR2 YYREEE (reference sequence).

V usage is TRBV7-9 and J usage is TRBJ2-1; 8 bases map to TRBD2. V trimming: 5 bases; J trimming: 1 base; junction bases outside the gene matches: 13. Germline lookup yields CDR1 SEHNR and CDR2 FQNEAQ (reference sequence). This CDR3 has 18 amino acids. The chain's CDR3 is CASSATPLRGASYNEQFF. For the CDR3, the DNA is TGTGCCAGCAGCGCGACGCCTCTGCGGGGGGCTTCCTACAATGAGCAGTTCTTC.

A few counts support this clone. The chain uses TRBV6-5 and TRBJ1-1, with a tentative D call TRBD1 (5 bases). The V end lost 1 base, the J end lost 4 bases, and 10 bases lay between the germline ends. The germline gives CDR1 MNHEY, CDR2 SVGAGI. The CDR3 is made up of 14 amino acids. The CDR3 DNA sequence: TGTGCCAGCAGTTACTGGGGCACGGGCACTGAAGCTTTCTTT. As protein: CASSYWGTGTEAFF.

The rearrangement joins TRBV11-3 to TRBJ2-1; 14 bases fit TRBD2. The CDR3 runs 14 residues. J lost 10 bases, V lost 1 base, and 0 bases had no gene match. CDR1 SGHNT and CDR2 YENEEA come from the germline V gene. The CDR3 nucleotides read TGTGCCAGCAGCTTAGGGACTAGCGGGGGGGAGCAGTTCTTC. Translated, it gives CASSLGTSGGEQFF.

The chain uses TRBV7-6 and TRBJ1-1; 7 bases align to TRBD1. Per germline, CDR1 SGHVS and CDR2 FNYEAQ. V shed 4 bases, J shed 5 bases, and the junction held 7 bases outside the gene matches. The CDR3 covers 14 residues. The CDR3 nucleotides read TGTGCCAGCAGCTCCGGGACAGTCGGAACTGAAGCTTTCTTT. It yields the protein CASSSGTVGTEAFF.

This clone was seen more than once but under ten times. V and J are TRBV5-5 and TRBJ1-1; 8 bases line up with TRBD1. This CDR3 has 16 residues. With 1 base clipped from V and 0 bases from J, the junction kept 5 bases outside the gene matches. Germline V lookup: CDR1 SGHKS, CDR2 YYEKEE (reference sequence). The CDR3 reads CASSLLAGGVNTEAFF. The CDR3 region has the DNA TGTGCCAGCAGCTTGTTGGCAGGGGGCGTGAACACTGAAGCTTTCTTT.

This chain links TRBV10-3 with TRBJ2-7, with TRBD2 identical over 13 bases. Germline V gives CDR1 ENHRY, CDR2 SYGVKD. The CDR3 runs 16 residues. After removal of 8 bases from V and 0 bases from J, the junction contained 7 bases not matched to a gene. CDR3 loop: CAIGLAGEKGSYEQYF. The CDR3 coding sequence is TGTGCCATCGGACTAGCGGGAGAGAAGGGCTCCTACGAGCAGTACTTC.

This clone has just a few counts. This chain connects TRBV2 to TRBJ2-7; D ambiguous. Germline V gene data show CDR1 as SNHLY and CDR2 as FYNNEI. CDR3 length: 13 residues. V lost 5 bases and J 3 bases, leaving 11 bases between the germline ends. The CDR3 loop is CASSLTQNYEQYF. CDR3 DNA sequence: TGTGCCAGCAGTTTGACTCAGAACTACGAGCAGTACTTC. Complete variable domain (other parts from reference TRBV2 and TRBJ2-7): EPEVTQTPSHQVTQMGQEVILRCVPISNHLYFYWYRQILGQKVEFLVSFYNNEISEKSEIFDDQFSVERPDGSNFTLKIRSTKLEDSAMYFCASSLTQNYEQYFGPGTRLTVT.

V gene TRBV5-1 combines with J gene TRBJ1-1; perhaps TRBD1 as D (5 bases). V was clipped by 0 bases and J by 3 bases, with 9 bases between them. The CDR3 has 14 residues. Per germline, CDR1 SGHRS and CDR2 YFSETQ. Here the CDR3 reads CASSLELQDTEAFF. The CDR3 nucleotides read TGCGCCAGCAGCTTGGAATTACAGGACACTGAAGCTTTCTTT.

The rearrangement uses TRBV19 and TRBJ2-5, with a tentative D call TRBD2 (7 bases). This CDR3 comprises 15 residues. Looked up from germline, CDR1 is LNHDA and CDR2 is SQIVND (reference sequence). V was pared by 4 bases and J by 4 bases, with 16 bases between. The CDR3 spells CASSTWGAGAETQYF. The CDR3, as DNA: TGTGCCAGTAGTACCTGGGGGGCGGGAGCAGAGACCCAGTACTTC.

The CDR3 is CASRPGTYTDTQYF. CDR3 coding DNA: TGTGCCAGTAGACCGGGGACTTACACAGATACGCAGTATTTT. This chain uses TRBV19 with TRBJ2-3; a weak D match, TRBD2 (6 bases). The CDR3 runs to 14 residues. V gave up 6 bases and J gave up 2 bases, with 12 bases separating them. Per germline, CDR1 LNHDA and CDR2 SQIVND (reference sequence).

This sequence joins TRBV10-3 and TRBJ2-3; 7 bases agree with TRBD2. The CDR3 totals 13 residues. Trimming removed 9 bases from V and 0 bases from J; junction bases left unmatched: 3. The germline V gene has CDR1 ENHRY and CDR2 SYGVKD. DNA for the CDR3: TGTGCCATTACTAGCGCCAGCACAGATACGCAGTATTTT. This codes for CAITSASTDTQYF.

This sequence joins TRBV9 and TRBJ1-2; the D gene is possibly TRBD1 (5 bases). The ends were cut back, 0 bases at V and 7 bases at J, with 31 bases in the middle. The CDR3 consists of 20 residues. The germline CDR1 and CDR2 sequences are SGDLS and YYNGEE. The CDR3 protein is CASSVGAAVRFRGKSSGYTF. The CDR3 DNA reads TGTGCCAGCAGCGTAGGGGCAGCCGTCAGATTTAGGGGCAAATCTTCTGGCTACACCTTC.

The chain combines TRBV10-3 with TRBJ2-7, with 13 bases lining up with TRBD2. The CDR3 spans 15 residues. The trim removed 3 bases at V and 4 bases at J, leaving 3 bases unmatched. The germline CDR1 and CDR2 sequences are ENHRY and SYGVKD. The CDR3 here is CAISDMTSGRYEQYF. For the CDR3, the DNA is TGTGCCATCAGTGACATGACTAGCGGGAGGTACGAGCAGTACTTC.

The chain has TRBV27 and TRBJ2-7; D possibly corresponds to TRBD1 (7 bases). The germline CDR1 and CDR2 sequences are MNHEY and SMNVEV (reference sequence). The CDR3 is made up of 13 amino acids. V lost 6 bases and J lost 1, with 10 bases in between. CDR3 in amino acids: CASSRGRSYEQYF. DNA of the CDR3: TGTGCCAGCAGCAGGGGGAGGTCCTACGAGCAGTACTTC.

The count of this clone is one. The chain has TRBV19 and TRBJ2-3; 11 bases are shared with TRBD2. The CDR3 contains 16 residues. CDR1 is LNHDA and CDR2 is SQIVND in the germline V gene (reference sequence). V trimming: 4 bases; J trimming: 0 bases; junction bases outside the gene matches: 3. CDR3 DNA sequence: TGTGCCAGTAGTACCCCTAGCGGGGGGAGCACAGATACGCAGTATTTT. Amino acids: CASSTPSGGSTDTQYF.

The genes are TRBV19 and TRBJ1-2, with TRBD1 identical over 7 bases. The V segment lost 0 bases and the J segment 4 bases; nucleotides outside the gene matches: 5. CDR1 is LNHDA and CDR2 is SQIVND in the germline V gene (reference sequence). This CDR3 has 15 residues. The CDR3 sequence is CASSIDATGPYGYTF. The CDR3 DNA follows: TGTGCCAGTAGTATAGATGCGACAGGGCCCTATGGCTACACCTTC.

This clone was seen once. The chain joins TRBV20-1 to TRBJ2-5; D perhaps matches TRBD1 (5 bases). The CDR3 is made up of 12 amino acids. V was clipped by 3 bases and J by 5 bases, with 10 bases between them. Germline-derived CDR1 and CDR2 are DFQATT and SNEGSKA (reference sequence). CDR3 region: CSASGAPETQYF. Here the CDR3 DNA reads TGCAGTGCTAGTGGGGCCCCCGAGACCCAGTACTTC.

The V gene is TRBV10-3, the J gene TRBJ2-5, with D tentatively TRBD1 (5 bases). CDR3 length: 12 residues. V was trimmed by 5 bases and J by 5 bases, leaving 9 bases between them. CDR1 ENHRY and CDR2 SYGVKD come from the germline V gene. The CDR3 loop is CAISMTEETQYF. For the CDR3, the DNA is TGTGCCATCAGTATGACAGAGGAGACCCAGTACTTC.

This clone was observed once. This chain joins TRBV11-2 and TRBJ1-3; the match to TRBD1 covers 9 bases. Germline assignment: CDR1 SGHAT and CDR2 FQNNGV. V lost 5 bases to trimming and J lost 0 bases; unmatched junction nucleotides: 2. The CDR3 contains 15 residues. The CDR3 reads CASSPDRGSGNTIYF. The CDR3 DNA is TGTGCCAGCAGCCCGGACAGGGGCTCTGGAAACACCATATATTTT.

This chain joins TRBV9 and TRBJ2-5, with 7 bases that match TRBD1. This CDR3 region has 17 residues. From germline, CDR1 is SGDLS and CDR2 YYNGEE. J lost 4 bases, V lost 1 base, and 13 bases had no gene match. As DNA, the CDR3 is TGTGCCAGCAGCGTATCTACCCCGAGGTCAGGGGGAGAGACCCAGTACTTC. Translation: CASSVSTPRSGGETQYF.

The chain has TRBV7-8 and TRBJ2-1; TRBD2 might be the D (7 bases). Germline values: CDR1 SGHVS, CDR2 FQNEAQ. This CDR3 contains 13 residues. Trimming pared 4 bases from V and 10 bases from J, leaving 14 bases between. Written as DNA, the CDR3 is TGTGCCAGCAGCTACTGGGGGGGCCAGGAGCAGTTCTTC. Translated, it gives CASSYWGGQEQFF.

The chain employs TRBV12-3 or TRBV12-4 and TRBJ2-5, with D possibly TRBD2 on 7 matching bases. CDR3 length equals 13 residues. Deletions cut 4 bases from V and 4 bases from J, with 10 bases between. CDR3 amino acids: CASSWGGTETQYF. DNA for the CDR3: TGTGCCAGCAGTTGGGGGGGCACAGAGACCCAGTACTTC.